What follows are 6 T cell receptor beta chains derived from one specimen sequenced in a study of HIV-infected children after antiretroviral therapy interruption. Unique molecular identifiers were included in an RNA-based 3' RACE TCR library. TCRdb re-called the 3' RACE reads through MiXCR, storing one row per CDR3 protein. The sample lists about 83,000 distinct CDR3 sequences; 6.9% were seen once. Specified treatment: PENTA 11 planned treatment interruption arm or continuous ART arm. The sample was CD45RA+ CD4+ T cells from PBMCs, pooled from several time points, taken from a donor given antiretroviral therapy, either interrupted or continuous. Subset: naive CD4+ CD45RA+ CD45RO- T cells. The receptors stem from a pool of human donors with HIV.

This clonotype was seen many times. The rearrangement links TRBV6-6 to TRBJ1-2, with 9 bases that match TRBD1. The CDR3 contains 17 residues. Germline trimming cut 0 bases from V and 6 bases from J; bases unmatched to any gene: 11. Germline values: CDR1 MNHNY, CDR2 SVGAGI (reference sequence). DNA of the CDR3: TGTGCCAGCAGTTACTCGGACAGGGGACAACCTAGGGATGGCTACACCTTC. It translates to CASSYSDRGQPRDGYTF.

This rearrangement joins TRBV7-3 to TRBJ2-1; D unresolved. Germline V CDR1 and CDR2: SGHTA, FQGTGA. The CDR3 length is 15 residues. V shed 0 bases and J shed 5 bases, with 11 bases lying between them. Written as DNA, the CDR3 is TGTGCCAGCAGCTTAACGGGTACCGACAACAATGAGCAGTTCTTC. Translated, it gives CASSLTGTDNNEQFF.

This clonotype has a handful of counts. The CDR3 sequence is CASSFLDRATDTQYF. The CDR3, as DNA: TGTGCCAGCAGTTTCCTGGACAGGGCCACAGATACGCAGTATTTT. V gene TRBV7-3 combines with J gene TRBJ2-3; 8 positions agree with TRBD1. This CDR3 has 15 amino acids. The junction had 7 bases not matched to a gene; V was cut back by 6 bases and J by 2 bases. CDR1 and CDR2 from the germline V gene are SGHTA and FQGTGA.

The sample holds many counts of this clonotype. V and J are TRBV29-1 and TRBJ1-4; 10 nucleotides line up with TRBD1. After removal of 7 bases from V and 6 bases from J, the junction contained 8 bases not matched to a gene. The germline V gene encodes CDR1 SQVTM and CDR2 ANQGSEA. This CDR3 region has 14 residues. The CDR3 DNA sequence: TGCAGCGCTATGCGTGGACAGGGGGATGAAAAACTGTTTTTT. It yields the protein CSAMRGQGDEKLFF.

This clonotype was seen many times. The V gene is TRBV10-3, the J gene TRBJ2-2; the match to TRBD2 covers 10 bases. This CDR3 has 17 residues. V dropped 2 bases and J dropped 1; count of bases not matched to a gene: 4. Germline V lookup: CDR1 ENHRY, CDR2 SYGVKD. CDR3 DNA sequence: TGTGCCATCAGTGAGACTTTAGCGGGGGGGAACACCGGGGAGCTGTTTTTT. This codes for CAISETLAGGNTGELFF.

This chain links TRBV19 with TRBJ1-1; D perhaps matches TRBD1 (5 bases). The CDR3 runs to 10 residues. V shed 8 bases and J shed 10 bases, with 11 bases lying between them. The germline CDR1 and CDR2 sequences are LNHDA and SQIVND (reference sequence). CDR3 DNA sequence: TGTGCCAGTGGGGCTACAGGAGCTTTCTTT. Its protein is CASGATGAFF.